This T cell receptor (beta chain) was captured in a study of blood T cell repertoires in COVID-19. This CDR3 region has 15 residues. The trim removed 3 bases at V and 5 bases at J, leaving 4 bases unmatched. Germline CDR1 KGHDR, CDR2 SFDVKD. Original processing notes: Reference gene primer amplification yielded estimated nucleated cell counts. Clones were sequenced by immunoSEQ multiplex PCR, and TCRdb holds only the in-frame ones, with some missing. D and trimming were read from the DNA, whereas the V and J calls and clone size are those reported in that table. This table holds 87,000 or so clones, about 85% found once.

The sample taken for sequencing was peripheral blood. This chain links TRBV24-1 with TRBJ2-5, with TRBD2 matching over 11 bases. The receptor's source is an elderly woman with COVID-19, enrolled during active disease. The CDR3 reads CATSDPTSGKETQYF. CDR3 DNA sequence: TGTGCCACCAGTGATCCGACTAGCGGGAAGGAGACCCAGTACTTC.